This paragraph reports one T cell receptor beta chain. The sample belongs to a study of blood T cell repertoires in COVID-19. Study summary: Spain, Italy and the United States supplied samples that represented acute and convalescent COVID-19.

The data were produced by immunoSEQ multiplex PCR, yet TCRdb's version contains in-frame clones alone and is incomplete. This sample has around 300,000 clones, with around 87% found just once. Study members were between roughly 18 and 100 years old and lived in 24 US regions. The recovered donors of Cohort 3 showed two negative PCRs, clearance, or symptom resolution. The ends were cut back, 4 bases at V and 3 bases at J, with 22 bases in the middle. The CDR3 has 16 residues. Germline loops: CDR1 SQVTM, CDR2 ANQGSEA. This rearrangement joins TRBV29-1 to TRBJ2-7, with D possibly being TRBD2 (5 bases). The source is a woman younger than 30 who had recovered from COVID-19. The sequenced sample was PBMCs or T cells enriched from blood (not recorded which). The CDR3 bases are TGCAGCGTTGGGGGATACCGGGAATCCCCGATCTACGAGCAGTACTTC. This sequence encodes CSVGGYRESPIYEQYF.